These 17 T cell receptor beta chains were sequenced from one sample in a study of PD-1 blockade in mismatch repair-deficient tumors. Profiling relied on immunoSEQ multiplex PCR, and the TCRdb table lists in-frame clones only, not all of them. The sample records approximately 60,000 clones, 88% being singletons. The sample in question was peripheral blood, obtained 52 weeks after starting pembrolizumab. These TCRs come from an adult with mismatch repair-deficient cancer.

The chain couples TRBV7-9 to TRBJ2-1; TRBD2 aligns across 11 bases. Per germline, CDR1 SEHNR and CDR2 FQNEAQ (reference sequence). This CDR3 has 16 residues. The ends lost 4 bases at V and 4 bases at J; junction bases unmatched: 6. The CDR3 loop reads CASSSWTSGRYNEQFF. The CDR3 DNA follows: TGTGCCAGCAGCTCCTGGACTAGCGGGCGATACAATGAGCAGTTCTTC.

The rearrangement links TRBV11-2 to TRBJ1-1; no definite D call. Looked up from germline, CDR1 is SGHAT and CDR2 is FQNNGV. The ends were cut back, 4 bases at V and 0 bases at J, with 12 bases in the middle. This CDR3 has 15 amino acids. Written as DNA, the CDR3 is TGTGCCAGCAGCTGGGCTCAGACAATGAACACTGAAGCTTTCTTT. As protein: CASSWAQTMNTEAFF. The full variable domain, rest sourced from reference TRBV11-2 and TRBJ1-1, is EAGVAQSPRYKIIEKRQSVAFWCNPISGHATLYWYQQILGQGPKLLIQFQNNGVVDDSQLPKDRFSAERLKGVDSTLKIQPAKLEDSAVYLCASSWAQTMNTEAFFGQGTRLTVV.

This clone was detected once. J is TRBJ2-1 and V is TRBV4-1, with 7 nucleotides matching TRBD2. CDR3 length: 15 residues. V gave up 4 bases and J gave up 3 bases; unmatched junction bases: 6. From germline, CDR1 is MGHRA and CDR2 YSYEKL. The CDR3 is CASSRAGEGYNEQFF. The DNA for the CDR3 is TGCGCCAGCAGCCGGGCGGGGGAGGGCTACAATGAGCAGTTCTTC.

CDR3 in DNA: TGTGCCAGCAGTCCCCCGGACGAAAGCTCTGGAAACACCATATATTTT. Protein sequence: CASSPPDESSGNTIYF. This sequence joins TRBV6-6 and TRBJ1-3; D not certain. This CDR3 region has 16 residues. The germline CDR1 and CDR2 sequences are MNHNY and SVGAGI (reference sequence). V was shortened by 5 bases and J by 0 bases, with 14 bases between the two germline ends.

The V call is TRBV5-1, the J call TRBJ2-3, with TRBD1 identical over 7 bases. V lost 0 bases and J lost 4; bases outside the gene matches: 5. Looked up from germline, CDR1 is SGHRS and CDR2 is YFSETQ. The CDR3 contains 15 residues. CDR3 protein: CASSLVGTAADTQYF. CDR3 sequence (DNA): TGCGCCAGCAGCTTGGTAGGGACAGCCGCAGATACGCAGTATTTT.

The CDR3 coding sequence is TGTGCCATCAGTGAGGTGACAGGGGCAGGCACAGATACGCAGTATTTT. Amino acid sequence: CAISEVTGAGTDTQYF. The rearrangement uses TRBV10-3 and TRBJ2-3, with 8 bases that match TRBD1. CDR3 length: 16 residues. The V and J ends lost 2 bases and 1 base, in that order; junction bases with no gene match: 5. Germline lookup yields CDR1 ENHRY and CDR2 SYGVKD.

The chain uses TRBV29-1 and TRBJ2-7; D is uncertain. The CDR3 has 16 amino acids. V was trimmed by 0 bases and J by 0 bases, leaving 15 bases between them. Germline CDR1 is SQVTM and CDR2 is ANQGSEA. The CDR3: CSVEETSSGSSYEQYF. CDR3 sequence (DNA): TGCAGCGTTGAAGAGACCAGTTCTGGCAGCTCCTACGAGCAGTACTTC.

J is TRBJ2-1 and V is TRBV30; possibly TRBD1 for D (6 bases). CDR1 and CDR2 from the germline V gene are GTSNPN and SVGIG (reference sequence). The CDR3 has 15 amino acids. The V and J ends lost 2 bases and 4 bases respectively, with 15 bases between them. CDR3 nucleotides: TGTGCCTGGAGTCCACTCCTTACAGGGTACAATGAGCAGTTCTTC. Translation: CAWSPLLTGYNEQFF.

The rearrangement uses TRBV7-8 and TRBJ2-1, with TRBD2 identical over 9 bases. With V trimmed by 3 bases and J by 6 bases, 6 bases remained unmatched. Germline V gene lookup returns CDR1 SGHVS and CDR2 FQNEAQ. This CDR3 has 15 residues. Here the CDR3 reads CASSFGLAGLNEQFF. The DNA for the CDR3 is TGTGCCAGCAGCTTTGGGCTAGCGGGGCTCAATGAGCAGTTCTTC.

CDR3 sequence: CASTRGGYNEQFF. The CDR3 DNA reads TGCGCCAGCACCCGTGGGGGATACAATGAGCAGTTCTTC. J is TRBJ2-1 and V is TRBV4-1; D assignment may be TRBD1 or TRBD2 (5 bases each). Deletions cut 7 bases from V and 4 bases from J, with 11 bases between. The CDR3 is made up of 13 amino acids. Looked up from germline, CDR1 is MGHRA and CDR2 is YSYEKL.

CDR3: CASSPDHLSAYEQYF. The CDR3 DNA follows: TGTGCCAGCAGTCCGGACCACCTTAGTGCCTACGAGCAGTACTTC. The V gene is TRBV6-6, the J gene TRBJ2-7; D is unresolved. The length of the CDR3 is 15 residues. The V gene's germline CDR1 is MNHNY and CDR2 SVGAGI (reference sequence). Trimming removed 5 bases from V and 2 bases from J, with 16 bases in between.

V and J are TRBV7-8 and TRBJ1-1, with 7 bases identical to TRBD1. The J segment lost 1 base and the V segment lost 3 bases, leaving 5 bases of the junction unmatched. The CDR3 sequence is 15 residues long. The germline V gene has CDR1 SGHVS and CDR2 FQNEAQ. The CDR3 coding sequence is TGTGCCAGCAGCTTTGGTGGGACAGCGAACACTGAAGCTTTCTTT. Translation: CASSFGGTANTEAFF.

The CDR3 loop reads CASSQAQALAGAPEQFF. The CDR3 DNA sequence: TGCGCCAGCAGCCAAGCTCAAGCACTAGCGGGAGCCCCTGAGCAGTTCTTC. The chain carries TRBV4-1 and TRBJ2-1, with 11 bases matching TRBD2. The CDR3 is 17 amino acids. V gave up 1 base and J gave up 9 bases; unmatched junction bases: 11. Germline-derived CDR1 and CDR2 are MGHRA and YSYEKL.

The chain employs TRBV4-1 and TRBJ2-7; tentative D call: TRBD1 (6 bases). Trimming removed 0 bases from V and 3 bases from J, with 18 bases in between. The CDR3 is 17 residues long. CDR1 is MGHRA, CDR2 YSYEKL, per germline. The CDR3 reads CASSQEPPGQFIYEQYF. Written as DNA, the CDR3 is TGCGCCAGCAGCCAAGAACCCCCCGGACAGTTTATCTACGAGCAGTACTTC.

The chain joins TRBV9 to TRBJ2-7, with TRBD2 matching 13 bases. The CDR3 extends over 17 amino acids. The germline CDR1 and CDR2 sequences are SGDLS and YYNGEE. V was clipped by 2 bases and J by 0 bases; unmatched bases: 5. CDR3 region: CASSVRTSGSSSYEQYF. As DNA, the CDR3 is TGTGCCAGCAGCGTCCGGACTAGCGGGAGTTCCTCCTACGAGCAGTACTTC. The whole variable domain, filled in from reference TRBV9 and TRBJ2-7, reads DSGVTQTPKHLITATGQRVTLRCSPRSGDLSVYWYQQSLDQGLQFLIQYYNGEERAKGNILERFSAQQFPDLHSELNLSSLELGDSALYFCASSVRTSGSSSYEQYFGPGTRLTVT.

This chain links TRBV10-2 with TRBJ1-5; D is ambiguous. The CDR3 length is 14 residues. Germline assignment: CDR1 WSHSY and CDR2 SAAADI. Trimming cost V 0 bases and J 0 bases, with 3 bases left between them. CDR3 residues: CASSESNSNQPQHF. CDR3 DNA sequence: TGCGCCAGCAGTGAGTCGAATAGCAATCAGCCCCAGCATTTT.

V usage is TRBV27 and J usage is TRBJ2-7; D gene unclear. This CDR3 comprises 12 residues. Germline V gives CDR1 MNHEY, CDR2 SMNVEV (reference sequence). Deletions cut 5 bases from V and 3 bases from J, with 8 bases between. As DNA, the CDR3 is TGTGCCAGCAGTGAATCTGGCTACGAGCAGTACTTC. Its translation: CASSESGYEQYF.